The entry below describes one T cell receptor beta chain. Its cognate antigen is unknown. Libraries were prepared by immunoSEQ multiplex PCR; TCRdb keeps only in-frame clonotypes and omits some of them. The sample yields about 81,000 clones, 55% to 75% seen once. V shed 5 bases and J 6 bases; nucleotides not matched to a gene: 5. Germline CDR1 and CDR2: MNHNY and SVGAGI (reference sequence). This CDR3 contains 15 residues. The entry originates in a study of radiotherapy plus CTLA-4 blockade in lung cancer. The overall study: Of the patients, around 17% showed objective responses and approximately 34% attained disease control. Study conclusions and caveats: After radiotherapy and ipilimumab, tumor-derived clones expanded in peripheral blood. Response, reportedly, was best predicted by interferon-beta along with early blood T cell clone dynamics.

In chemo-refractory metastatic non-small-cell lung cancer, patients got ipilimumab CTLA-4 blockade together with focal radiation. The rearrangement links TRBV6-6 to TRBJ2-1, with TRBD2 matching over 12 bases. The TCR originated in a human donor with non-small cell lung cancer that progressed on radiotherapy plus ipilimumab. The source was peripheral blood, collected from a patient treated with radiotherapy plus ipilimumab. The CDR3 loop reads CASSLGLAGSNEQFF. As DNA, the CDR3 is TGTGCCAGCAGTCTCGGACTAGCGGGGAGCAATGAGCAGTTCTTC.